This TCR beta chain was found in a study of blood T cell repertoires in COVID-19. Self-reported history from a screening survey and questionnaire set each donor's cohort. The data were produced by immunoSEQ multiplex PCR, yet TCRdb's version contains in-frame clones alone and is incomplete. The table lists more than 400,000 clones, roughly 87% of them singletons. The germline V gene has CDR1 SEHNR and CDR2 FQNEAQ (reference sequence). After removal of 4 bases from V and 3 bases from J, the junction contained 14 bases not matched to a gene. The CDR3 is 17 amino acids. The receptor's source is a woman younger than 35 who had recovered from COVID-19. The sequenced sample consisted of PBMCs or T cells enriched from blood (not recorded which). This sequence joins TRBV7-9 and TRBJ2-7, with 8 bases that match TRBD2. CDR3 bases: TGTGCCAGCAGCTCCCAACCAGTAGCGGGGTTGGGCTACGAGCAGTACTTC. It specifies CASSSQPVAGLGYEQYF.